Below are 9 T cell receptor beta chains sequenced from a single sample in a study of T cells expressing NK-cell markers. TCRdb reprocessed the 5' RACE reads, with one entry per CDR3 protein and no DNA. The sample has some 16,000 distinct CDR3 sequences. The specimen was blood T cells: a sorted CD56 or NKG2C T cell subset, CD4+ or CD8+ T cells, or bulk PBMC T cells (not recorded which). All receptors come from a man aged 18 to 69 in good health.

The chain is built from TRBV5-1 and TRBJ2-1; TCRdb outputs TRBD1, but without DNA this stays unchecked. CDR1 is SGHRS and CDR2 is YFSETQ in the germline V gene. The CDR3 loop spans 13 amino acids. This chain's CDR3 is CASSPPQGGEQFF.

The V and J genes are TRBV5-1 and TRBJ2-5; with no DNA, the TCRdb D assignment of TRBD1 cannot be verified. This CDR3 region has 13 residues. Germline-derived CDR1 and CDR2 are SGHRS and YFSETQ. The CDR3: CASSQDRRETQYF. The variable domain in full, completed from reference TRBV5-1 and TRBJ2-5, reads KAGVTQTPRYLIKTRGQQVTLSCSPISGHRSVSWYQQTPGQGLQFLFEYFSETQRNKGNFPGRFSGRQFSNSRSEMNVSTLELGDSALYLCASSQDRRETQYFGPGTRLLVL.

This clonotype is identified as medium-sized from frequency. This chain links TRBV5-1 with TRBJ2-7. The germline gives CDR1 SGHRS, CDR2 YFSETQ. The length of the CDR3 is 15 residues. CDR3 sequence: CASSLTDSIFYEQYF.

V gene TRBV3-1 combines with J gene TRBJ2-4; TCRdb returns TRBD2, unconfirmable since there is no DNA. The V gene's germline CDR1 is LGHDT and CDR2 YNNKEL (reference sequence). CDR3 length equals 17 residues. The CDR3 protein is CASSQGTAGLAKNIQYF.

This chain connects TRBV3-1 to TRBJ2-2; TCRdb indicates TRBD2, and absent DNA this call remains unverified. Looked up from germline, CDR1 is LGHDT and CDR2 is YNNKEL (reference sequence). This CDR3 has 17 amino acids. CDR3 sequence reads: CASSSISGLANTGELFF.

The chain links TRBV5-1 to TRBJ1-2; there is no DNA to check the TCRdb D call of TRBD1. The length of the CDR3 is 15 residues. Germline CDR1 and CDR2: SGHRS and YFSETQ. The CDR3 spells CASSLRGEANDGYTF.

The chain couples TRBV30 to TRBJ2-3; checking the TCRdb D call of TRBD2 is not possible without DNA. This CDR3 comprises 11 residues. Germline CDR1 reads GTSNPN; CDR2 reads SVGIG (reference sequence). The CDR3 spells CAWSRSGGQYF.

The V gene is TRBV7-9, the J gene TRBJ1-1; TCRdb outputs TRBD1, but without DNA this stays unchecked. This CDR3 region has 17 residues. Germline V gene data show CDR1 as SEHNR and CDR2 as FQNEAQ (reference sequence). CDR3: CASSLGDTRPVNTEAFF.

The CDR3 here is CASSQDEEAKNIQYF. The chain employs TRBV4-3 and TRBJ2-4. The length of the CDR3 is 15 residues. Per the germline V gene, CDR1 is LGHNA and CDR2 is YSLEER.